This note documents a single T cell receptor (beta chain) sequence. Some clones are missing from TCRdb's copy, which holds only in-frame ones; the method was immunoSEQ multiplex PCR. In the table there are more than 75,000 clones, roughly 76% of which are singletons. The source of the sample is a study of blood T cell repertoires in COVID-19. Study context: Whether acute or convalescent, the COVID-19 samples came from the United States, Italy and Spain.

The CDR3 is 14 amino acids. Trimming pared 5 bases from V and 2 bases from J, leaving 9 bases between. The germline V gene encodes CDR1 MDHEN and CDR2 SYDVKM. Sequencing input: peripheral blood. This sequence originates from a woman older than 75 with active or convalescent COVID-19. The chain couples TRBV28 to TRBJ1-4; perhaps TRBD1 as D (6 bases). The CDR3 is CASSPTGTNEKLFF. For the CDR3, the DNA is TGTGCCAGCAGTCCTACAGGGACTAATGAAAAACTGTTTTTT.